This TCR beta chain was documented in a study of graft-versus-host responses after intestinal transplantation. Study-wide background: All of the recipients had induction that used anti-thymocyte globulin, then tacrolimus and steroids for 2 to 3 years.

Data came from immunoSEQ multiplex PCR; TCRdb stores just in-frame clones and leaves some out. The repertoire holds 4,000 or so clones, with around 32% as singletons. Per the germline V gene, CDR1 is MNHNS and CDR2 is SASEGT. Trimming left V 8 bases short and J 4 bases short, with 20 bases between. The CDR3 covers 15 residues. This sequence joins TRBV6-1 and TRBJ1-2; D is unresolved. The sequence was collected from a human patient who was an organ donor for intestinal transplantation. The sequencing used alloreactive CD4+ T cells from a mixed lymphocyte reaction culture, collected before transplantation. Documented subset: CFSE-low proliferating T cells sorted from roughly six-day pre-transplant mixed lymphocyte reaction (GvH or HvG direction). The CDR3 DNA reads as TGTGCCAGCGCAACGAGTAGGCTGGGCCCCTATGGCTACACCTTC. Translated, it gives CASATSRLGPYGYTF.